The T cell receptor (beta chain) under discussion was sequenced for a study of Ad26.COV2.S vaccination and SARS-CoV-2 variants. The wider study: Intramuscular Ad26.COV2.S at 5x10^10 or 1x10^11 viral particles.

Germline CDR1 and CDR2: GTSNPN and SVGIG (reference sequence). The J segment lost 4 bases and the V segment lost 3 bases, leaving 4 bases of the junction unmatched. This CDR3 has 13 amino acids. This table comes from immunoSEQ multiplex PCR, and its TCRdb copy is limited to in-frame clones, with some not included. Here the sample spans about 350,000 clones, approximately 85% being singletons. Comments on this clone: What it binds is unknown.

The treatment denotes: roughly 18 received Ad26.COV2.S at low or high dose, single or two shots; 5 received placebo; per-sample allocation not given. Specimens were obtained on day 63 following the first vaccine or placebo injection. Whoever gave the sample was an adult aged 18-55 years in Boston. Findings of the study overall: Spike-specific TCR breadth in vaccine recipients exceeded that seen in placebo recipients.

This chain uses TRBV30 with TRBJ1-2; 8 bases map to TRBD1. Source: peripheral blood, taken in a trial of Ad26.COV2.S vaccine versus placebo. This TCR was sampled from a person aged 18-60 years who received the Ad26.COV2.S COVID-19 vaccine or a placebo. DNA of the CDR3: TGTGCCTGGAGCGGACAGGGAACCTATGGCTACACCTTC. Translating gives CAWSGQGTYGYTF. Variable domain in full (rest from reference TRBV30 and TRBJ1-2): SQTIHQWPATLVQPVGSPLSLECTVEGTSNPNLYWYRQAAGRGLQLLFYSVGIGQISSEVPQNLSASRPQDRQFILSSKKLLLSDSGFYLCAWSGQGTYGYTFGSGTRLTVV.